Sequencing of this T cell receptor (beta chain) was carried out in a study of identical twins. The V end lost 5 bases, the J end lost 2 bases, and 8 bases lay between the germline ends. CDR1 is MNHEY, CDR2 SVGAGI, per germline. This CDR3 has 13 amino acids. TCRdb itself ran the 5' RACE reads through MiXCR, one entry per CDR3 protein. The sample shows about 190,000 distinct CDR3 sequences, more than 15% of them seen only once. Study findings and constraints: Abundant beta clonotypes from cord blood had fewer insertions, unlike memory repertoires, which showed none.

This clonotype was counted once. Its antigen remains unknown. This sample also appeared in a second study, on T cells expressing NK-cell markers. That paper notes: The study did not resolve the HCMV specificity of expanded NKG2C+ T cell clones.

The chain couples TRBV6-5 to TRBJ2-3; D not certain. The receptor's source is a woman younger than 30 in good health. The sequenced material came from CD8+ T cells sorted from blood. CDR3 sequence: CASSHTNTDTQYF. Written as DNA, the CDR3 is TGTGCCAGCAGTCACACTAACACAGATACGCAGTATTTT.